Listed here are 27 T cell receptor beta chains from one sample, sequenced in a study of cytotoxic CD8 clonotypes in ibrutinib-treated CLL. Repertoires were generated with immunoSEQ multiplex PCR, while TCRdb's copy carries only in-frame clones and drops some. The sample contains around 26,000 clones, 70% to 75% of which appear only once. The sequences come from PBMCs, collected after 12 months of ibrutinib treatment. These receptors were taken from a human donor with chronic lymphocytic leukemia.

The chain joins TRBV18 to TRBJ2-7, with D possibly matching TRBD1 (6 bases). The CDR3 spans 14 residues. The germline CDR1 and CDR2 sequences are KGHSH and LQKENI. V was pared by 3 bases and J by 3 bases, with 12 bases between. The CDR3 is CASSPPAGVYEQYF. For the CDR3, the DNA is TGTGCCAGCTCACCGCCCGCAGGGGTCTACGAGCAGTACTTC.

CDR3 protein: CASSPEAPNTQYF. The DNA for the CDR3 is TGTGCCAGCAGTCCTGAGGCCCCCAATACGCAGTATTTT. This chain connects TRBV28 to TRBJ2-3; D is uncertain. The CDR3 loop spans 13 amino acids. Germline CDR1 is MDHEN and CDR2 is SYDVKM. With 5 bases removed from V and 7 bases from J, the gap between germline ends came to 13 bases.

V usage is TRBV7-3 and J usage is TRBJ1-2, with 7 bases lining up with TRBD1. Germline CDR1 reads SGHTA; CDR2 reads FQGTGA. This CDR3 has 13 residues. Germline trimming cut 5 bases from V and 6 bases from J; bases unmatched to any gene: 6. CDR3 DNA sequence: TGTGCCAGCAGCCAGACAGGGTCACATGGCTACACCTTC. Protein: CASSQTGSHGYTF.

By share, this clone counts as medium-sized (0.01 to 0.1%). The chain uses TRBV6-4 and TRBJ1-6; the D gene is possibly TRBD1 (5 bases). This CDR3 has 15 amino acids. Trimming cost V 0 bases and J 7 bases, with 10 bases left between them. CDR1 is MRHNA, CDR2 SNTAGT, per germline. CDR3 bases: TGTGCCAGCAGTGACTCGACGGCAGGGAATTCACCCCTCCACTTT. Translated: CASSDSTAGNSPLHF.

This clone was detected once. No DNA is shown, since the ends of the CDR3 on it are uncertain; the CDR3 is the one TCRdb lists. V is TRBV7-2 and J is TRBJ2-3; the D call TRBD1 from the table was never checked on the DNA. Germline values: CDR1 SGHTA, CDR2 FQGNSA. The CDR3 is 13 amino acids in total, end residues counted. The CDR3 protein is CASSLVGQGAWYF.

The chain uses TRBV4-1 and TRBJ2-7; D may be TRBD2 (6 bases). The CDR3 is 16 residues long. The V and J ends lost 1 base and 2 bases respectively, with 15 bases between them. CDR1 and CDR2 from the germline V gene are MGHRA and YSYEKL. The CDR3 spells CASSQGPGVTPYEQYF. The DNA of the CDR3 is TGCGCCAGCAGCCAAGGCCCGGGGGTAACTCCCTACGAGCAGTACTTC.

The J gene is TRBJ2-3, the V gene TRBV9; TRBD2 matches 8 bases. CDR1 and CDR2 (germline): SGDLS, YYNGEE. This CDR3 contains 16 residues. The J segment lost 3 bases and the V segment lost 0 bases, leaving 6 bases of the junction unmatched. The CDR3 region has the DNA TGTGCCAGCAGCGTAGATGCGGGGGGCCAAACAGATACGCAGTATTTT. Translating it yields CASSVDAGGQTDTQYF. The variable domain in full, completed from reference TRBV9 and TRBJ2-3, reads DSGVTQTPKHLITATGQRVTLRCSPRSGDLSVYWYQQSLDQGLQFLIQYYNGEERAKGNILERFSAQQFPDLHSELNLSSLELGDSALYFCASSVDAGGQTDTQYFGPGTRLTVL.

This CDR3 is CASSPPVGVTYEQYF. The CDR3, as DNA: TGTGCCAGCAGCCCCCCGGTCGGGGTAACCTACGAGCAGTACTTC. The V call is TRBV5-6, the J call TRBJ2-7, with a weak D call TRBD2 (5 bases). V was shortened by 4 bases and J by 2 bases, with 16 bases between the two germline ends. Germline V gene lookup returns CDR1 SGHDT and CDR2 YYEEEE. This CDR3 spans 15 amino acids. Full variable domain (outside the CDR3, taken from reference TRBV5-6 and TRBJ2-7): DAGVTQSPTHLIKTRGQQVTLRCSPKSGHDTVSWYQQALGQGPQFIFQYYEEEERQRGNFPDRFSGHQFPNYSSELNVNALLLGDSALYLCASSPPVGVTYEQYFGPGTRLTVT.

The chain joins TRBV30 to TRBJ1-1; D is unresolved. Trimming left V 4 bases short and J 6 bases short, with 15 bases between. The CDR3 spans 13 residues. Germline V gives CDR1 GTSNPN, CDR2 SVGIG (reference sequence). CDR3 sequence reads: CAWNPTPLAEAFF. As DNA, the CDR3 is TGTGCCTGGAACCCGACACCTTTGGCTGAAGCTTTCTTT.

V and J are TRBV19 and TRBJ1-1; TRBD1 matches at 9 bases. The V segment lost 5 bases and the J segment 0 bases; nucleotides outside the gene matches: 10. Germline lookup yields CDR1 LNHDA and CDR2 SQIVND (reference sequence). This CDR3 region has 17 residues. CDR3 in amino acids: CASSAGQGIFMNTEAFF. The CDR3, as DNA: TGTGCCAGTAGTGCGGGACAGGGAATCTTCATGAACACTGAAGCTTTCTTT.

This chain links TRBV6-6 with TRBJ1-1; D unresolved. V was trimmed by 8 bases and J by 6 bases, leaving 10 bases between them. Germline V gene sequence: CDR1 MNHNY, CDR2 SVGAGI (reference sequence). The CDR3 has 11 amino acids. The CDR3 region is CASAGGAEAFF. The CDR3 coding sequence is TGTGCCAGCGCCGGTGGGGCTGAAGCTTTCTTT.

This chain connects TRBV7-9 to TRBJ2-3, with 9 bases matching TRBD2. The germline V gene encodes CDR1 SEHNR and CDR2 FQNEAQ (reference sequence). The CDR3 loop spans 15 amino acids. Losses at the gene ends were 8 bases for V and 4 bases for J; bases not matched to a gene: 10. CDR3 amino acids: CASLAGNPGADTQYF. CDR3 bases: TGTGCCAGCCTAGCGGGGAACCCGGGGGCAGATACGCAGTATTTT.

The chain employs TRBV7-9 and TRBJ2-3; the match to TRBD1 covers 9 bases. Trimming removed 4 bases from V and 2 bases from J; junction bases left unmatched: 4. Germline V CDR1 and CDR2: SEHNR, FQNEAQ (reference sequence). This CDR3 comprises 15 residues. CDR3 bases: TGTGCCAGCAGCTCGGGACAGGGTCCCACAGATACGCAGTATTTT. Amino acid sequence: CASSSGQGPTDTQYF.

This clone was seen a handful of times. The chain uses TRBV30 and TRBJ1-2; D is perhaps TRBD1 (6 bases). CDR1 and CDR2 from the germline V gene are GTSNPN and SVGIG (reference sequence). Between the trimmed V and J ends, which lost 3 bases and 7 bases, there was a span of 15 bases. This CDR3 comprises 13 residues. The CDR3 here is CAWRGTLWSGYTF. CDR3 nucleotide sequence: TGTGCCTGGAGAGGGACATTATGGAGTGGCTACACCTTC.

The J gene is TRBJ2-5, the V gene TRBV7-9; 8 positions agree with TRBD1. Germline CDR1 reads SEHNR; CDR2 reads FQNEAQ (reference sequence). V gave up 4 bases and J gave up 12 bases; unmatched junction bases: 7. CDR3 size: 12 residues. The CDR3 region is CASSSGGWPEYF. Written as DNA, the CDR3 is TGTGCCAGCAGCTCAGGGGGCTGGCCCGAGTACTTC.

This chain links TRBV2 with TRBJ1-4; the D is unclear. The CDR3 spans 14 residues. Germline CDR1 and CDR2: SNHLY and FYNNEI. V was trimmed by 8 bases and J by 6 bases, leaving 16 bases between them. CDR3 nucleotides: TGTGCCAGCTCTTCCAGGCTCGGAGATGAAAAACTGTTTTTT. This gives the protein CASSSRLGDEKLFF. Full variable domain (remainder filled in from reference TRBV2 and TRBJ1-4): EPEVTQTPSHQVTQMGQEVILRCVPISNHLYFYWYRQILGQKVEFLVSFYNNEISEKSEIFDDQFSVERPDGSNFTLKIRSTKLEDSAMYFCASSSRLGDEKLFFGSGTQLSVL.

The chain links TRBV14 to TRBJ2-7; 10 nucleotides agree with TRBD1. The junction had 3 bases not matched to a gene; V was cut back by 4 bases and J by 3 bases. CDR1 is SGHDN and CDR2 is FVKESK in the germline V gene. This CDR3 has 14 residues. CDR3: CASSRGTGVYEQYF. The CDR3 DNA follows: TGTGCCAGCAGCCGTGGGACAGGGGTCTACGAGCAGTACTTC.

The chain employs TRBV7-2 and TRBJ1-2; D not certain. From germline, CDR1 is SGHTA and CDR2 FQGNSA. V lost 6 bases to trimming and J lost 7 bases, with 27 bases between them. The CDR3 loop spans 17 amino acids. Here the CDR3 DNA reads TGTGCCAGCAGTATCGACCGGGTCGGATCCCTCCTAAGTGGCTACACCTTC. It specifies CASSIDRVGSLLSGYTF.

The CDR3 region has the DNA TGTGCCAGCAGCTTAGGGGGGGGAGGGAAGACCCAGTACTTC. Its protein is CASSLGGGGKTQYF. V and J are TRBV7-2 and TRBJ2-5; the match to TRBD2 covers 7 bases. The CDR3 covers 14 residues. Trimming at V came to 1 base and at J to 6 bases, leaving 5 bases not matched to a gene. Per germline, CDR1 SGHTA and CDR2 FQGNSA.

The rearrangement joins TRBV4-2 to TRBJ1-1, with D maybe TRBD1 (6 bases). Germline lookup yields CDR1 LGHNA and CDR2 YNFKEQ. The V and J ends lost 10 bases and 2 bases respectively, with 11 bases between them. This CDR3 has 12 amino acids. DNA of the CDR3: TGTGCCACCAGGGGCCTAAACACTGAAGCTTTCTTT. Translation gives CATRGLNTEAFF.

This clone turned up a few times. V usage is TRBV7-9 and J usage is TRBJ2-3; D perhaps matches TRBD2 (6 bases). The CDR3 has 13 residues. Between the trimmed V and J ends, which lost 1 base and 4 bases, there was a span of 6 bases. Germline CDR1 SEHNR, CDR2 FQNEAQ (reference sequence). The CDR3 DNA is TGTGCCAGCAGCTTAGGGGGGGCAGATACGCAGTATTTT. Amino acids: CASSLGGADTQYF.

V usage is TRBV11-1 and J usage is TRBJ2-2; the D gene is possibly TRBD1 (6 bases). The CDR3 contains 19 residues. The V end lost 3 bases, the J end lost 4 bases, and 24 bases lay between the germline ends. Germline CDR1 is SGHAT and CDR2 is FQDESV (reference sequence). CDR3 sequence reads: CASSFPKGRGKGGTGELFF. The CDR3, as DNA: TGTGCCAGCAGCTTCCCTAAGGGCAGGGGAAAGGGTGGCACCGGGGAGCTGTTTTTT.

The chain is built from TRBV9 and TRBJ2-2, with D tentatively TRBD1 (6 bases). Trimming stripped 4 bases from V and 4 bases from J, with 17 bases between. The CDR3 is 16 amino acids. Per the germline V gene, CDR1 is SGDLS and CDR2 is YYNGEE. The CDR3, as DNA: TGTGCCAGCAGCCAACGTAGTGGGGGCGGCACCGGGGAGCTGTTTTTT. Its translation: CASSQRSGGGTGELFF.

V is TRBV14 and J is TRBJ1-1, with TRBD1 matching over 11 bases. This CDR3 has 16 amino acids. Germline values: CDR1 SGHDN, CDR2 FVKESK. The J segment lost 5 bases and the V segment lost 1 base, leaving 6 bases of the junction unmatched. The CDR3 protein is CASSQVVGQGVTEAFF. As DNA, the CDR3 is TGTGCCAGCAGCCAAGTAGTGGGACAGGGGGTTACTGAAGCTTTCTTT.

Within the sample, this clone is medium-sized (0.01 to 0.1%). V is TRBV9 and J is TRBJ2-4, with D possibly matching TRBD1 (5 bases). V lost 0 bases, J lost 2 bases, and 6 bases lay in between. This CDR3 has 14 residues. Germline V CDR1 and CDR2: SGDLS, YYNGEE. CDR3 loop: CASSVGQSKNIQYF. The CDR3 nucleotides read TGTGCCAGCAGCGTAGGACAGTCCAAAAACATTCAGTACTTC.

The CDR3 DNA reads as TGTGCCAGCAGTTTCAGGGGAGCGGTAGGGCCCCAGCATTTT. Translated, it gives CASSFRGAVGPQHF. The chain is built from TRBV28 and TRBJ1-5, with a tentative D call TRBD1 (6 bases). The CDR3 has 14 amino acids. Germline lookup yields CDR1 MDHEN and CDR2 SYDVKM. The V end lost 3 bases, the J end lost 9 bases, and 15 bases lay between the germline ends.

CDR3 in amino acids: CASSLFGESDEQYF. The CDR3 DNA reads as TGTGCCAGCAGCTTATTCGGGGAGTCGGACGAGCAGTACTTC. This chain connects TRBV7-2 to TRBJ2-7, with D tentatively TRBD2 (5 bases). The V gene lost 2 bases and the J gene lost 5 bases, with 13 bases spanning the gap. The CDR3 spans 14 residues. Germline V gene sequence: CDR1 SGHTA, CDR2 FQGNSA.